The clone carrying this T cell receptor (beta chain) showed up just once. Its antigen remains unknown. Sequenced by immunoSEQ multiplex PCR; TCRdb stores in-frame clones only, minus some. The table records more than 2 million clones, 93% of them present only once. Trimming removed 3 bases from V and 0 bases from J, with 9 bases in between. This CDR3 has 15 residues. Germline values: CDR1 MDHEN, CDR2 SYDVKM. This sample is drawn from a study of shared clonotypes between healthy human individuals. Whole-study context: Per-donor plates numbered three CD4 naive, three CD4 memory, two CD8 naive and one CD8 memory. Study-level findings and limits: In contrast to clonotypes shared by all four donors, non-shared clonotypes had lower generation probabilities.

The naive CD8 subset, CD45RO-negative cells positively selected for CCR7, excluded terminally differentiated effector memory CD45RA+ cells. V and J are TRBV28 and TRBJ1-3; unclear D gene. This TCR derives from a man aged 18 to 29 in good health. Some clones in this sample may be carry-over from other donors' samples. The specimen sequenced was naive CD8+ T cells from PBMCs. The CDR3 nucleotides are TGTGCCAGCAGTTTGGAGACGACCTCTGGAAACACCATATATTTT. Amino acid sequence: CASSLETTSGNTIYF.